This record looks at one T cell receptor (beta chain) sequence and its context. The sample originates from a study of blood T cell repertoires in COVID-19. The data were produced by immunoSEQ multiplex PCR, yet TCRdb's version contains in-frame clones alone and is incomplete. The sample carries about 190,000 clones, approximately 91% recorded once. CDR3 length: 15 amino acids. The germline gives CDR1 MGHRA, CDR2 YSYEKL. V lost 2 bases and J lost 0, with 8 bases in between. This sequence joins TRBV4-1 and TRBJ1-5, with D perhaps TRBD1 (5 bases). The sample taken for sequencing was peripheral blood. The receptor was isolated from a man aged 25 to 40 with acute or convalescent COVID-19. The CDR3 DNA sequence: TGCGCCAGCAGCCAATCCGACAGTAGCAATCAGCCCCAGCATTTT. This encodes CASSQSDSSNQPQHF.